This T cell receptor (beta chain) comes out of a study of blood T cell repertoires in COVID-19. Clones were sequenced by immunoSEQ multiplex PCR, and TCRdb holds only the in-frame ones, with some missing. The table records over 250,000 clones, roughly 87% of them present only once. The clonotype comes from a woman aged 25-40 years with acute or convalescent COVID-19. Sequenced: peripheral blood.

The CDR3 bases are TGTGCCAGTAGTATGCGCAGACAGCCATACTCTGGAAACACCATATATTTT. Translation: CASSMRRQPYSGNTIYF. V gene TRBV19 combines with J gene TRBJ1-3; perhaps TRBD1 as D (5 bases). The CDR3 runs 17 residues. Looked up from germline, CDR1 is LNHDA and CDR2 is SQIVND (reference sequence). Trimming shortened V by 3 bases and J by 0 bases, and 15 bases separated the two germline ends.